A single sample is the source of the 13 T cell receptor beta chains below, sequenced in a study of tumor-infiltrating lymphocytes in oesophageal squamous cell carcinoma. TCRdb re-called the PCR reads with MiXCR, one entry per CDR3 protein. The sample lists roughly 20,000 distinct CDR3 sequences, 35% to 50% occurring once. The sample comprised esophageal tumor tissue. These receptors all come from a male donor with esophageal squamous cell carcinoma.

The chain uses TRBV7-8 and TRBJ2-3; 9 nucleotides line up with TRBD1. This CDR3 is 15 amino acids long. V was clipped by 5 bases and J by 3 bases; unmatched bases: 6. Per the germline V gene, CDR1 is SGHVS and CDR2 is FQNEAQ. The CDR3 nucleotides are TGTGCCAGCAGCGAGGGACAGGGCCGGACAGATACGCAGTATTTT. This codes for CASSEGQGRTDTQYF.

This chain links TRBV7-3 with TRBJ2-6; D is undetermined. The germline CDR1 and CDR2 sequences are SGHTA and FQGTGA. V shed 3 bases and J shed 2 bases, with 5 bases lying between them. This CDR3 region has 14 residues. CDR3 sequence reads: CASSLVAGANVLTF. DNA for the CDR3: TGTGCCAGCAGCTTGGTAGCTGGGGCCAACGTCCTGACTTTC.

At least ten counts were recorded for this clonotype. CDR3 in amino acids: CASSLTDPSTDTQYF. CDR3 coding DNA: TGTGCCAGCAGCTTGACGGACCCCTCCACAGATACGCAGTATTTT. The chain has TRBV11-2 and TRBJ2-3; D is ambiguous. Germline CDR1 reads SGHAT; CDR2 reads FQNNGV. The CDR3 is made up of 15 amino acids. V lost 3 bases to trimming and J lost 2 bases, with 12 bases between them.

In its sample, this clonotype was seen a few times. The chain is built from TRBV20-1 and TRBJ2-1; perhaps D is TRBD1 or TRBD2 (5 bases each). CDR3 size: 14 residues. Looked up from germline, CDR1 is DFQATT and CDR2 is SNEGSKA (reference sequence). Trimming removed 6 bases at V and 2 bases at J, with 14 bases between. The CDR3 nucleotides are TGCAGTGCCAGGGACCTGAGGGCCTACAATGAGCAGTTCTTC. This translates into CSARDLRAYNEQFF.

CDR3 residues: CASSPLASAVYGYTF. The CDR3 nucleotides are TGTGCCAGTAGTCCTTTGGCCAGCGCTGTTTATGGCTACACCTTC. This chain links TRBV19 with TRBJ1-2; D not certain. This CDR3 region has 15 residues. Per the germline V gene, CDR1 is LNHDA and CDR2 is SQIVND (reference sequence). Trimming stripped 5 bases from V and 5 bases from J, with 18 bases between.

The chain employs TRBV15 and TRBJ2-1; the D is unclear. The germline V gene has CDR1 LNHNV and CDR2 YYDKDF (reference sequence). Trimming shortened V by 6 bases and J by 4 bases, and 10 bases separated the two germline ends. There are 13 residues in the CDR3. CDR3 sequence (DNA): TGTGCCACCAGTAGGACCTATTACAATGAGCAGTTCTTC. The encoded protein is CATSRTYYNEQFF.

This clonotype was recorded at least ten times. The chain combines TRBV7-2 with TRBJ2-1; 7 bases fit TRBD1. This CDR3 spans 13 amino acids. Germline CDR1 reads SGHTA; CDR2 reads FQGNSA. The V gene end was trimmed by 4 bases and the J gene end by 7 bases; junction bases not matched to a gene: 4. The DNA for the CDR3 is TGTGCCAGCAGCTGGGGACAGACAAATGAGCAGTTCTTC. Residues: CASSWGQTNEQFF.

A remark on this clonotype: No conserved phenylalanine or tryptophan is present at the end of the CDR3, so a read error is the likely explanation. Because the CDR3's place on the DNA is in doubt, the DNA is left out and the CDR3 is given as listed by TCRdb. The rearrangement joins TRBV6-1 to TRBJ2-3. Germline V gives CDR1 MNHNS, CDR2 SASEGT. The CDR3 spans 15 amino acids, including both terminal residues. This CDR3 reads CASSEMNLYGYTFGS.

V and J are TRBV7-9 and TRBJ2-5; D possibly corresponds to TRBD2 (6 bases). The end of the DNA is better explained by TRBJ2-7, so the J call may be wrong. In germline, CDR1 is SEHNR, CDR2 FQNEAQ (reference sequence). The CDR3 runs to 14 residues. CDR3 residues: CASSLAGTFYEQYF. The CDR3 nucleotides are TGTGCCAGCAGCTTAGCGGGGACTTTCTACGAGCAGTACTTC.

This chain uses TRBV6-8 with TRBJ2-7; 11 bases align to TRBD2. The last part of the DNA fits TRBJ2-1 better; the J call may be wrong. CDR3 length: 17 amino acids. The germline V gene encodes CDR1 MNHGY and CDR2 SAAAGT. The CDR3 loop reads CASSYKGLAVGVDEQFF. CDR3 bases: TGTGCCAGCAGTTACAAGGGACTAGCGGTAGGCGTTGATGAGCAGTTCTTC.

This clonotype was seen at least ten times. V and J are TRBV5-4 and TRBJ2-1, with 11 bases that match TRBD2. Germline CDR1 reads SGHNT; CDR2 reads YYREEE (reference sequence). CDR3 length: 17 residues. With 1 base clipped from V and 4 bases from J, the junction kept 7 bases outside the gene matches. Here the CDR3 DNA reads TGTGCCAGCAGCTTGAATAGCGGGGGGGCCCTATACAATGAGCAGTTCTTC. This translates into CASSLNSGGALYNEQFF.

The chain links TRBV7-8 to TRBJ2-3; no firm D call. V shed 0 bases and J shed 0 bases, with 7 bases lying between them. Germline CDR1 reads SGHVS; CDR2 reads FQNEAQ. The CDR3 is 15 residues long. This CDR3 is CASSLAPASTDTQYF. The CDR3 DNA reads TGTGCCAGCAGCTTAGCGCCGGCTAGCACAGATACGCAGTATTTT. The variable domain in full, with the rest retrieved from reference TRBV7-8 and TRBJ2-3, is GAGVSQSPRYKVAKRGQDVALRCDPISGHVSLFWYQQALGQGPEFLTYFQNEAQLDKSGLPSDRFFAERPEGSVSTLKIQRTQQEDSAVYLCASSLAPASTDTQYFGPGTRLTVL.

V usage is TRBV7-2 and J usage is TRBJ2-7; D could derive from TRBD1 or TRBD2 (6 bases each). The closer fit of TRBJ2-1 to the DNA end suggests the J call may be wrong. CDR3 length: 14 amino acids. Germline V gives CDR1 SGHTA, CDR2 FQGNSA. CDR3 sequence reads: CASRGGRYQETQFF. In DNA, the CDR3 is TGTGCCAGCAGAGGGGGGCGGTACCAAGAGACCCAGTTCTTC.